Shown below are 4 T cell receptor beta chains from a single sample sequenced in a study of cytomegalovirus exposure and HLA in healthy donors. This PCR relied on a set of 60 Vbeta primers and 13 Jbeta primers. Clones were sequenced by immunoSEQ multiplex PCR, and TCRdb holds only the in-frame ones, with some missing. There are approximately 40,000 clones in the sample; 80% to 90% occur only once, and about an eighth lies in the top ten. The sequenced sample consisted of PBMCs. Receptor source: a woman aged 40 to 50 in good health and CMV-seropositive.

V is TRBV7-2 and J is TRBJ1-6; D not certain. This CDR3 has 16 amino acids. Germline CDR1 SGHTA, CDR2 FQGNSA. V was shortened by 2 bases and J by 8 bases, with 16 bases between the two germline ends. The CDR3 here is CASSLRGYDSDSPLHF. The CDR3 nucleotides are TGTGCCAGCAGCTTACGAGGATATGACTCGGATTCACCCCTCCACTTT.

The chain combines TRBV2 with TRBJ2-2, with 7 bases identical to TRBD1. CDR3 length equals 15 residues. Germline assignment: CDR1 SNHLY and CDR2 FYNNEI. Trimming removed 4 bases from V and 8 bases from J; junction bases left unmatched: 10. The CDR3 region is CASSGRATGVGELFF. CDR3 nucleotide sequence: TGTGCCAGCAGTGGCCGAGCAACAGGGGTGGGGGAGCTGTTTTTT.

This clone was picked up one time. The CDR3 DNA sequence: TGTGCCAGCAAAACAGGGGGCGCTTCCTACGAGCAGTACTTC. Amino acids: CASKTGGASYEQYF. The rearrangement uses TRBV11-2 and TRBJ2-7; 9 nucleotides match TRBD1. This CDR3 comprises 14 residues. Germline V CDR1 and CDR2: SGHAT, FQNNGV. V shed 7 bases, J shed 1 base, and the junction held 5 bases outside the gene matches.

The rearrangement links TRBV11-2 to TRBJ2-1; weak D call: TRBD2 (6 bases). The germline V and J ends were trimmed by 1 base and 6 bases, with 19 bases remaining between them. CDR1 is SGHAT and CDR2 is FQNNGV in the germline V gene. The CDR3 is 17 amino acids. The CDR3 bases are TGTGCCAGCAGCTTAGGTCTTTGGAGGACTACGTCCAATGAGCAGTTCTTC. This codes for CASSLGLWRTTSNEQFF.